Following are 19 T cell receptor beta chains from one sample sequenced in a study of blood T cell repertoires in COVID-19. Only in-frame clones appear in the TCRdb table, and some are missing; sequencing was by immunoSEQ multiplex PCR. The sample carries some 220,000 clones, 92% recorded once. Sample: peripheral blood. All receptors derive from a man aged 25-45 years with COVID-19, enrolled during active disease.

V and J are TRBV5-4 and TRBJ2-7, with 13 bases aligning to TRBD2. This CDR3 contains 15 residues. Germline loops: CDR1 SGHNT, CDR2 YYREEE (reference sequence). J was trimmed by 5 bases and V by 4 bases; bases with no gene match: 6. In DNA, the CDR3 is TGTGCCAGCAGCGCGGGGACTAGCGGGGTGAACGAGCAGTACTTC. Protein product: CASSAGTSGVNEQYF.

This rearrangement joins TRBV7-9 to TRBJ1-6; 7 positions agree with TRBD1. The length of the CDR3 is 14 residues. Germline values: CDR1 SEHNR, CDR2 FQNEAQ (reference sequence). V lost 1 base to trimming and J lost 11 bases; unmatched junction nucleotides: 5. Here the CDR3 reads CASSLGTGETPLHF. The CDR3 DNA sequence: TGTGCCAGCAGCTTAGGGACAGGTGAAACACCCCTCCACTTT.

The CDR3 protein is CASSPLGGEGTEAFF. The CDR3 DNA sequence: TGTGCCAGCAGCCCCCTAGGGGGCGAGGGGACTGAAGCTTTCTTT. The chain links TRBV3-1 (or the pseudogene TRBV3-2) to TRBJ1-1; TRBD1 matches 7 bases. CDR1 is LGHDT and CDR2 is YNNKEL in the germline V gene (reference sequence). Trimming removed 4 bases from V and 5 bases from J; junction bases left unmatched: 10. CDR3 length: 15 residues.

This chain links TRBV4-1 with TRBJ2-7, with 7 bases fitting TRBD2. After removal of 0 bases from V and 3 bases from J, the junction contained 2 bases not matched to a gene. This CDR3 is built from 14 residues. CDR1 is MGHRA and CDR2 is YSYEKL in the germline V gene. The CDR3 region is CASSQEGRGYEQYF. The CDR3 DNA reads as TGCGCCAGCAGCCAAGAAGGGAGGGGCTACGAGCAGTACTTC.

The V call is TRBV7-2, the J call TRBJ1-4; TRBD1 agrees at 8 bases. Germline V gene sequence: CDR1 SGHTA, CDR2 FQGNSA. V gave up 5 bases and J gave up 8 bases; unmatched junction bases: 10. The CDR3 sequence is 15 residues long. This chain's CDR3 is CASSQPGQGWEKLFF. The CDR3 DNA reads as TGTGCCAGCAGCCAGCCTGGACAGGGTTGGGAAAAACTGTTTTTT.

This clone was counted a single time. The CDR3 is CASSLDRGVSYNEQFF. Written as DNA, the CDR3 is TGTGCCAGCAGTTTAGACAGGGGGGTTTCCTACAATGAGCAGTTCTTC. This rearrangement joins TRBV27 to TRBJ2-1; 9 nucleotides align to TRBD1. This CDR3 comprises 16 residues. Germline V gene lookup returns CDR1 MNHEY and CDR2 SMNVEV (reference sequence). After removal of 2 bases from V and 1 base from J, the junction contained 3 bases not matched to a gene.

The chain uses TRBV5-1 and TRBJ2-3, with 9 bases lining up with TRBD2. In germline, CDR1 is SGHRS, CDR2 YFSETQ. The CDR3 has 16 residues. Trimming cost V 0 bases and J 0 bases; bases outside gene matches: 2. The CDR3 sequence: CASSLGAGGSTDTQYF. CDR3 in DNA: TGCGCCAGCAGCTTGGGAGCGGGGGGCAGCACAGATACGCAGTATTTT.

The chain links TRBV13 to TRBJ2-3; 15 positions match TRBD2. CDR1 PRHDT and CDR2 FYEKMQ come from the germline V gene (reference sequence). After removal of 2 bases from V and 2 bases from J, the junction contained 5 bases not matched to a gene. CDR3 length equals 18 residues. The CDR3 nucleotides are TGTGCCAGCAGCTTATCGGGACTAGCGGGGGGAGTCACAGATACGCAGTATTTT. Translation: CASSLSGLAGGVTDTQYF.

J is TRBJ1-2 and V is TRBV9; no definite D call. The germline V gene has CDR1 SGDLS and CDR2 YYNGEE. The CDR3 loop spans 11 amino acids. The V and J ends lost 3 bases and 5 bases respectively, with 5 bases between them. The CDR3 DNA reads as TGTGCCAGCAGCGGAACATATGGCTACACCTTC. Its protein is CASSGTYGYTF.

This CDR3 reads CASSTQSSSSYEQYF. The CDR3, as DNA: TGTGCCAGCAGCACACAGAGTTCAAGCTCCTACGAGCAGTACTTC. The chain carries TRBV5-5 and TRBJ2-7; no clear D gene. The germline V and J ends were trimmed by 4 bases and 0 bases, with 14 bases remaining between them. This CDR3 is 15 amino acids long. Germline V gives CDR1 SGHKS, CDR2 YYEKEE (reference sequence).

The chain employs TRBV12-3 or TRBV12-4 and TRBJ1-3, with D maybe TRBD1 (6 bases). CDR3 length equals 13 residues. Trimming removed 7 bases at V and 1 base at J, with 8 bases between. This CDR3 is CASKQGSGNTIYF. The CDR3 DNA is TGTGCCAGCAAACAGGGTTCTGGAAACACCATATATTTT.

The V call is TRBV3-1 (or the pseudogene TRBV3-2), the J call TRBJ2-2; D remains unclear. This CDR3 comprises 15 residues. The ends were cut back, 3 bases at V and 0 bases at J, with 8 bases in the middle. Germline V gene lookup returns CDR1 LGHDT and CDR2 YNNKEL (reference sequence). The CDR3 region has the DNA TGTGCCAGCAGCCAGGCCACTACGAACACCGGGGAGCTGTTTTTT. Amino acid sequence: CASSQATTNTGELFF.

This sequence joins TRBV10-3 and TRBJ1-4; the D gene is possibly TRBD1 (6 bases). Germline V CDR1 and CDR2: ENHRY, SYGVKD. The CDR3 covers 14 residues. The V and J ends lost 6 bases and 8 bases respectively, with 16 bases between them. This CDR3 is CAISGTGMREKLFF. The CDR3 coding sequence is TGTGCCATCAGCGGAACAGGGATGCGAGAAAAACTGTTTTTT.

The V gene is TRBV5-1, the J gene TRBJ2-5, with TRBD2 identical over 7 bases. Per germline, CDR1 SGHRS and CDR2 YFSETQ. The V segment lost 1 base and the J segment 2 bases; nucleotides outside the gene matches: 2. The CDR3 length is 14 residues. In nucleotides, the CDR3 is TGCGCCAGCAGCTTGCCGGGGGGACAAGAGACCCAGTACTTC. This encodes CASSLPGGQETQYF.

The genes are TRBV18 and TRBJ2-5, with 9 bases fitting TRBD1. The V gene end was trimmed by 4 bases and the J gene end by 5 bases; junction bases not matched to a gene: 8. The CDR3 runs to 15 residues. CDR1 and CDR2 (germline): KGHSH, LQKENI. The CDR3 DNA sequence: TGTGCCAGCTCACTACGGACAGGGGAAGGGGAGACCCAGTACTTC. Protein sequence: CASSLRTGEGETQYF. The variable domain in full, completed from reference TRBV18 and TRBJ2-5, reads NAGVMQNPRHLVRRRGQEARLRCSPMKGHSHVYWYRQLPEEGLKFMVYLQKENIIDESGMPKERFSAEFPKEGPSILRIQQVVRGDSAAYFCASSLRTGEGETQYFGPGTRLLVL.

This chain joins TRBV6-5 and TRBJ1-1, with TRBD1 matching 9 bases. After removal of 6 bases from V and 5 bases from J, the junction contained 4 bases not matched to a gene. The CDR3 consists of 13 residues. Germline CDR1 and CDR2: MNHEY and SVGAGI. CDR3 amino acids: CASRRDRATEAFF. The CDR3 DNA reads TGTGCCAGCAGGCGGGACAGGGCAACTGAAGCTTTCTTT.

This chain joins TRBV7-3 and TRBJ1-6; 9 bases map to TRBD1. With V trimmed by 5 bases and J by 10 bases, 3 bases remained unmatched. CDR1 SGHTA and CDR2 FQGTGA come from the germline V gene. The CDR3 covers 13 residues. The CDR3 sequence: CASSRQGDSPLHF. In nucleotides, the CDR3 is TGTGCCAGCAGCCGACAGGGGGACTCACCCCTCCACTTT. The full variable domain, its missing parts supplied by reference TRBV7-3 and TRBJ1-6, is GAGVSQTPSNKVTEKGKYVELRCDPISGHTALYWYRQSLGQGPEFLIYFQGTGAADDSGLPNDRFFAVRPEGSVSTLKIQRTERGDSAVYLCASSRQGDSPLHFGNGTRLTVT.

The chain links TRBV11-2 to TRBJ1-1; 7 nucleotides agree with TRBD1. V gave up 1 base and J gave up 2 bases; unmatched junction bases: 4. Germline V gene lookup returns CDR1 SGHAT and CDR2 FQNNGV. The CDR3 sequence is 15 residues long. CDR3 sequence (DNA): TGTGCCAGCAGCTTAGTCCGGGACAGAAACACTGAAGCTTTCTTT. It codes for CASSLVRDRNTEAFF.

This sequence joins TRBV3-1 (or the pseudogene TRBV3-2) and TRBJ1-5, with D possibly TRBD1 on 6 matching bases. V gave up 0 bases and J gave up 2 bases, with 8 bases separating them. The CDR3 is 15 amino acids. CDR1 and CDR2 from the germline V gene are LGHDT and YNNKEL (reference sequence). CDR3 residues: CASSQDWGRNQPQHF. The CDR3 region has the DNA TGTGCCAGCAGCCAAGACTGGGGGCGCAATCAGCCCCAGCATTTT.